The 3 T cell receptor beta chains listed next were all sequenced from one sample in a study of beta chain features in type 1 diabetes. Study conclusions and caveats: Type 1 diabetes patients had TCRB CDR3s that were shorter (moderately but significantly so) in all four CD4+ subsets.

These receptors have no known antigen. Reverse transcribing all isolated RNA meant expressed TCRB transcripts were sequenced. The method was immunoSEQ multiplex PCR; TCRdb's version includes in-frame clones alone and lacks a portion of them. Of hundreds of thousands of clones listed, 11% were seen once; the top ten hold about 0.018%. The sequenced material came from naive CD4+ T cells from blood. The receptors were gathered from a man in his thirties or forties with type 1 diabetes.

In this sample, this clone turned up a few times. The V and J genes are TRBV7-9 and TRBJ2-3; D is undetermined. Germline V gives CDR1 SEHNR, CDR2 FQNEAQ (reference sequence). The CDR3 is 14 residues long. Trimming cost V 4 bases and J 2 bases, with 10 bases left between them. In nucleotides, the CDR3 is TGTGCCAGCAGCTCGGTGTTTGCCACAGATACGCAGTATTTT. Amino acid sequence: CASSSVFATDTQYF.

Here the CDR3 reads CASSYTGSRNTEAFF. CDR3 nucleotides: TGTGCCAGCAGTTACACGGGGTCGAGGAACACTGAAGCTTTCTTT. This sequence joins TRBV7-2 and TRBJ1-1; D not resolved. Germline values: CDR1 SGHTA, CDR2 FQGNSA. The CDR3 has 15 residues. The germline V and J ends were trimmed by 6 bases and 1 base, with 15 bases remaining between them.

This clone was detected a few times. The chain couples TRBV19 to TRBJ2-7; D gene uncertain. Germline loops: CDR1 LNHDA, CDR2 SQIVND (reference sequence). The CDR3 has 11 residues. Deletions cut 4 bases from V and 3 bases from J, with 4 bases between. For the CDR3, the DNA is TGTGCCAGTAGTACCCTCTACGAGCAGTACTTC. This translates into CASSTLYEQYF. The entire variable domain, with the rest obtained from reference TRBV19 and TRBJ2-7, is as follows: DGGITQSPKYLFRKEGQNVTLSCEQNLNHDAMYWYRQDPGQGLRLIYYSQIVNDFQKGDIAEGYSVSREKKESFPLTVTSAQKNPTAFYLCASSTLYEQYFGPGTRLTVT.